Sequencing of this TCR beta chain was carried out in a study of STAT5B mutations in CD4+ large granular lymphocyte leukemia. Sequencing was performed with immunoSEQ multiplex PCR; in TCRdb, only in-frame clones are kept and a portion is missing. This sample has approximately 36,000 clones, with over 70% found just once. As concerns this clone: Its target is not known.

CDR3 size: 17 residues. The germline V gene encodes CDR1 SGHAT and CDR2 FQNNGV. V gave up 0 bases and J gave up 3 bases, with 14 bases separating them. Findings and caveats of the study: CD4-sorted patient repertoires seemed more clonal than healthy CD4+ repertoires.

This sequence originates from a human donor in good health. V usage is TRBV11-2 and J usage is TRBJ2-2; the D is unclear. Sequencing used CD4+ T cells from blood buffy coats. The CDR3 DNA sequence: TGTGCCAGCAGCTTAGATTTCGTCGGCAGGTACACCGGGGAGCTGTTTTTT. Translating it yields CASSLDFVGRYTGELFF.